Shown below are 23 T cell receptor beta chains from a single sample sequenced in a study of blood T cells in healthy people across ages. A second PCR, run for about 6 to 11 cycles, used a sample-barcoded 5' primer plus a J-beta primer mix. TCRdb called the 5' RACE reads again in MiXCR, with one record for every CDR3 protein. Altogether 600,000 or so distinct CDR3 sequences are present, roughly 21% being singletons, with the ten largest covering around 3.4%. Sequencing used blood. Source of these receptors: a man between 65 and 79 years old in good health.

This rearrangement joins TRBV10-3 to TRBJ2-1; 7 nucleotides align to TRBD2. CDR1 ENHRY and CDR2 SYGVKD come from the germline V gene. The CDR3 spans 16 residues. With V trimmed by 4 bases and J by 5 bases, 11 bases remained unmatched. The CDR3 loop reads CAISARDGTTDNEQFF. CDR3 DNA: TGTGCCATCAGTGCGAGGGACGGGACTACCGACAATGAGCAGTTCTTC.

This clonotype appeared a few times. CDR3 residues: CASSLAPLGSETQYF. The CDR3 DNA sequence: TGTGCCAGCAGCTTAGCCCCACTAGGGTCAGAGACCCAGTACTTC. The chain uses TRBV7-2 and TRBJ2-5; D might be TRBD2 (5 bases). Germline CDR1 SGHTA, CDR2 FQGNSA. The CDR3 loop spans 15 amino acids. V shed 0 bases and J shed 4 bases, with 12 bases lying between them.

Here the CDR3 DNA reads TGTGCCAGCAGCCGTGCGGACGGGAGTCGGCAAGAGACCCAGTACTTC. This translates into CASSRADGSRQETQYF. The V call is TRBV28, the J call TRBJ2-5, with TRBD2 as a possible D gene (6 bases). The CDR3 is 16 residues long. Germline CDR1 MDHEN, CDR2 SYDVKM. Deletions cut 6 bases from V and 2 bases from J, with 19 bases between.

The chain recombines TRBV28 with TRBJ2-3; TRBD2 is a possible D gene (5 bases). The germline CDR1 and CDR2 sequences are MDHEN and SYDVKM. The ends were cut back, 10 bases at V and 2 bases at J, with 19 bases in the middle. The CDR3 has 15 amino acids. The CDR3: CATFGEQAPTDTQYF. For the CDR3, the DNA is TGTGCCACCTTCGGGGAGCAGGCACCCACAGATACGCAGTATTTT. Full variable domain (missing parts from reference TRBV28 and TRBJ2-3): DVKVTQSSRYLVKRTGEKVFLECVQDMDHENMFWYRQDPGLGLRLIYFSYDVKMKEKGDIPEGYSVSREKKERFSLILESASTNQTSMYLCATFGEQAPTDTQYFGPGTRLTVL.

The V gene is TRBV28, the J gene TRBJ2-1; D is possibly TRBD1 or TRBD2 (5 bases each). CDR1 is MDHEN, CDR2 SYDVKM, per germline. The length of the CDR3 is 16 residues. The germline V and J ends were trimmed by 6 bases and 4 bases, with 19 bases remaining between them. Written as DNA, the CDR3 is TGTGCCAGCAGCGGTTCCGGGACCAAGCGTTACAATGAGCAGTTCTTC. As protein: CASSGSGTKRYNEQFF. The full variable domain, with the rest looked up from reference TRBV28 and TRBJ2-1, is DVKVTQSSRYLVKRTGEKVFLECVQDMDHENMFWYRQDPGLGLRLIYFSYDVKMKEKGDIPEGYSVSREKKERFSLILESASTNQTSMYLCASSGSGTKRYNEQFFGPGTRLTVL.

In this sample, this clonotype turned up a few times. The chain links TRBV29-1 to TRBJ1-1, with D perhaps matching TRBD1 (5 bases). This CDR3 is 13 amino acids long. Trimming shortened V by 3 bases and J by 1 base, and 9 bases separated the two germline ends. Germline V gives CDR1 SQVTM, CDR2 ANQGSEA. For the CDR3, the DNA is TGCAGCGTTGACCAGGGATCGAACACTGAAGCTTTCTTT. It encodes CSVDQGSNTEAFF.

In this sample, this clonotype turned up a few times. V is TRBV24-1 and J is TRBJ2-6; 7 positions agree with TRBD1. Trimming at V came to 5 bases and at J to 2 bases, leaving 14 bases not matched to a gene. This CDR3 comprises 19 residues. From germline, CDR1 is KGHDR and CDR2 SFDVKD. The CDR3 bases are TGTGCCACCAGTGCAGCTACGGGACAGTTGTCGCCTGGGGCCAACGTCCTGACTTTC. Translation: CATSAATGQLSPGANVLTF.

This chain uses TRBV6-5 with TRBJ2-5; D gene ambiguous. CDR3 length: 16 amino acids. The ends were cut back, 0 bases at V and 5 bases at J, with 16 bases in the middle. In germline, CDR1 is MNHEY, CDR2 SVGAGI. DNA of the CDR3: TGTGCCAGCAGTTACTCTACTGGCGCAGCTTGGGAGACCCAGTACTTC. This sequence encodes CASSYSTGAAWETQYF.

This clonotype turned up a few times. The V call is TRBV7-6, the J call TRBJ1-1, with 10 bases lining up with TRBD1. Trimming at V came to 1 base and at J to 1 base, leaving 6 bases not matched to a gene. This CDR3 region has 17 residues. In germline, CDR1 is SGHVS, CDR2 FNYEAQ. The CDR3 spells CASSLGWTGGKNTEAFF. The CDR3 DNA reads as TGTGCCAGCAGCTTAGGCTGGACAGGGGGGAAGAACACTGAAGCTTTCTTT.

The chain couples TRBV10-3 to TRBJ2-1; 10 nucleotides align to TRBD2. Near its end, the DNA agrees better with TRBJ2-7, so the J call may be wrong. The CDR3 totals 15 residues. CDR1 is ENHRY, CDR2 SYGVKD, per germline. The CDR3 reads CAISGLAGVYYEQYF. DNA of the CDR3: TGTGCCATCAGTGGACTAGCGGGCGTTTACTACGAGCAGTACTTC.

This chain links TRBV6-6 with TRBJ2-1, with TRBD1 matching over 8 bases. The J call may be faulty, since TRBJ2-7 better matches the DNA end. The CDR3 has 15 amino acids. Germline assignment: CDR1 MNHNY and CDR2 SVGAGI (reference sequence). The CDR3 sequence is CASSIIGQGTCEQYF. CDR3 DNA: TGTGCCAGCAGTATAATTGGACAGGGCACTTGCGAGCAGTACTTC.

This clonotype appeared a few times. The chain couples TRBV7-9 to TRBJ2-1; 7 nucleotides agree with TRBD2. V dropped 5 bases and J dropped 6; count of bases not matched to a gene: 7. This CDR3 is 14 amino acids long. CDR1 is SEHNR and CDR2 is FQNEAQ in the germline V gene (reference sequence). The CDR3 nucleotides read TGTGCCAGCAGCCCTAGCGGCCTCAGCAATGAGCAGTTCTTC. Its translation is CASSPSGLSNEQFF.

About this clonotype itself: An end of the junction does not agree with germline; a read error may underlie this. The J gene is TRBJ1-2, the V gene TRBV20-1; 8 bases align to TRBD1. Germline-derived CDR1 and CDR2 are DFQATT and SNEGSKA (reference sequence). This CDR3 spans 13 amino acids. The CDR3 reads CSARNSDRDGYTF. The CDR3 region has the DNA TGCAGTGCTAGGAATTCGGACAGGGATGGATACACCTTC.

The rearrangement joins TRBV20-1 to TRBJ2-7, with TRBD2 matching over 8 bases. This CDR3 region has 14 residues. CDR1 and CDR2 (germline): DFQATT, SNEGSKA (reference sequence). The J segment lost 3 bases and the V segment lost 4 bases, leaving 8 bases of the junction unmatched. The CDR3 region is CSAMSGTRFYEQYF. DNA of the CDR3: TGCAGTGCTATGTCCGGGACTAGATTCTACGAGCAGTACTTC.

This clonotype was seen once. The chain employs TRBV19 and TRBJ2-1, with TRBD2 identical over 11 bases. This CDR3 spans 15 amino acids. V gave up 0 bases and J gave up 8 bases; unmatched junction bases: 3. Germline CDR1 LNHDA, CDR2 SQIVND (reference sequence). DNA of the CDR3: TGTGCCAGTAGTATAGAACTAGCGGGAGTTCATGAGCAGTTCTTC. Amino acids: CASSIELAGVHEQFF.

This clonotype was found a few times. This chain uses TRBV18 with TRBJ2-5, with D tentatively TRBD2 (5 bases). The J call may be in error: the DNA end matches TRBJ2-1 better. Germline V gives CDR1 KGHSH, CDR2 LQKENI. The CDR3 spans 14 residues. In DNA form, the CDR3 reads TGTGCCAGCTCACCTCCTGCGGGCGGCAATGAGCAGTTCTTC. Amino acid sequence: CASSPPAGGNEQFF.

This sequence joins TRBV27 and TRBJ1-4; D not resolved. CDR3 size: 14 residues. Germline CDR1 is MNHEY and CDR2 is SMNVEV (reference sequence). The V end lost 6 bases, the J end lost 8 bases, and 16 bases lay between the germline ends. The CDR3 loop is CASSPNGRWEKLFF. CDR3 sequence (DNA): TGTGCCAGCAGCCCAAACGGGAGATGGGAAAAACTGTTTTTT.

In this sample, this clonotype turned up once. A read error may produce the germline difference seen at one junction end. The gene calls are TRBV28 and TRBJ2-7; TRBD2 matches 14 bases. This CDR3 has 15 amino acids. CDR1 is MDHEN, CDR2 SYDVKM, per germline. The CDR3 loop is CTSNSGTSGSCEQYF. CDR3 nucleotide sequence: TGTACCAGCAACTCCGGGACTAGCGGGAGTTGCGAGCAGTACTTC.

The chain couples TRBV6-5 to TRBJ1-2; the D is unclear. V dropped 5 bases and J dropped 3 bases, with 13 bases sitting between them. Germline CDR1 is MNHEY and CDR2 is SVGAGI. CDR3 length: 14 amino acids. This chain's CDR3 is CASSPRTAHYGYTF. CDR3 nucleotides: TGTGCCAGCAGTCCCCGGACGGCTCACTATGGCTACACCTTC.

J is TRBJ2-1 and V is TRBV9, with 9 bases aligning to TRBD1. The J call may be incorrect, as the DNA end agrees better with TRBJ2-7. CDR1 is SGDLS, CDR2 YYNGEE, per germline. CDR3 length: 16 amino acids. The CDR3 DNA sequence: TGTGCCAGCAACCCCGATTCGGGACAGGGCCTCTACGAGCAGTACTTC. This sequence encodes CASNPDSGQGLYEQYF.

Notes on this clonotype: One base away lies a much larger clone, so this may be a sequencing read error. This chain connects TRBV2 to TRBJ1-2, with D maybe TRBD1 (5 bases). V was cut by 6 bases and J by 3 bases, with 8 bases left in between. The CDR3 contains 12 residues. CDR1 SNHLY and CDR2 FYNNEI come from the germline V gene. The CDR3 loop reads CASSGDDYGYTF. The CDR3 DNA reads TGTGCCAGCAGCGGGGACGACTATGGCTACACCTTC. Supplemented by reference TRBV2 and TRBJ1-2, the full variable domain reads EPEVTQTPSHQVTQMGQEVILRCVPISNHLYFYWYRQILGQKVEFLVSFYNNEISEKSEIFDDQFSVERPDGSNFTLKIRSTKLEDSAMYFCASSGDDYGYTFGSGTRLTVV.

This clonotype was observed at least ten times. The chain carries TRBV10-3 and TRBJ2-2; weak D call: TRBD1 (5 bases). Trimming removed 3 bases from V and 4 bases from J, with 6 bases in between. CDR3 size: 13 residues. Germline V lookup: CDR1 ENHRY, CDR2 SYGVKD. In nucleotides, the CDR3 is TGTGCCATCAGTGACAGGGTCACCGGGGAGCTGTTTTTT. Translating it yields CAISDRVTGELFF.

This clonotype turned up a few times. This chain uses TRBV27 with TRBJ2-5; possible D gene TRBD1, 6 bases. The J call could be wrong; TRBJ2-7 is a better fit for the DNA end. From germline, CDR1 is MNHEY and CDR2 SMNVEV (reference sequence). This CDR3 has 13 residues. CDR3 sequence: CASSFNRADEQYF. The DNA of the CDR3 is TGTGCCAGCAGTTTCAACAGGGCGGACGAGCAGTACTTC.